These 21 T cell receptor beta chains were sequenced from one sample in a study of T cells in Graves' hyperthyroidism and ophthalmopathy. TCR beta CDR3 regions were amplified from RNA. First-round RT-PCR with HTBI primers amplified the TCR CDR3 region. TCRdb called the multiplex PCR reads again in MiXCR, with one record for every CDR3 protein. Of about 600,000 distinct CDR3 sequences listed, roughly 15% are singletons. Sequencing used blood. The source is a woman between 40 and 50 years old with Graves' ophthalmopathy.

This clonotype showed up just a few times. J is TRBJ1-1 and V is TRBV20-1; 8 bases are shared with TRBD1. The CDR3 sequence is 15 residues long. V dropped 8 bases and J dropped 3; count of bases not matched to a gene: 14. CDR1 and CDR2 from the germline V gene are DFQATT and SNEGSKA (reference sequence). CDR3 loop: CSPSATGDPDTEAFF. In DNA, the CDR3 is TGCAGTCCTTCCGCGACAGGGGATCCGGACACTGAAGCTTTCTTT.

The rearrangement joins TRBV14 to TRBJ2-3, with D unresolved. Germline-derived CDR1 and CDR2 are SGHDN and FVKESK. V dropped 1 base and J dropped 7 bases, with 6 bases sitting between them. The CDR3 has 12 residues. The CDR3 DNA sequence: TGTGCCAGCAGCCAAGTTCAGAATACGCAGTATTTT. This codes for CASSQVQNTQYF.

This chain connects TRBV29-1 to TRBJ2-1; 11 bases fit TRBD2. The CDR3 sequence is 17 residues long. V trimming: 0 bases; J trimming: 7 bases; junction bases outside the gene matches: 11. CDR1 is SQVTM and CDR2 is ANQGSEA in the germline V gene. CDR3: CSVEELAGGPGGNEQFF. The CDR3 DNA follows: TGCAGCGTTGAAGAATTAGCGGGAGGGCCAGGCGGGAATGAGCAGTTCTTC.

This clonotype was observed at least ten times. V and J are TRBV28 and TRBJ2-7, with 9 bases aligning to TRBD2. This CDR3 is 15 amino acids long. Trimming at V came to 5 bases and at J to 3 bases, leaving 8 bases not matched to a gene. Germline-derived CDR1 and CDR2 are MDHEN and SYDVKM. The CDR3 is CASSGGTSNFYEQYF. The DNA of the CDR3 is TGTGCCAGCAGTGGGGGGACTAGCAATTTCTACGAGCAGTACTTC.

This clonotype was detected ten times or more. The chain couples TRBV5-1 to TRBJ2-1; 16 bases align to TRBD2. The V gene's germline CDR1 is SGHRS and CDR2 YFSETQ. Trimming cost V 4 bases and J 7 bases; bases outside gene matches: 8. This CDR3 has 17 amino acids. The CDR3 here is CASSQGLAGGAVNEQFF. In nucleotides, the CDR3 is TGCGCCAGCAGCCAGGGACTAGCGGGAGGGGCCGTGAATGAGCAGTTCTTC.

This clonotype was seen at least ten times. This chain uses TRBV12-3 or TRBV12-4 with TRBJ2-1, with a possible D match to TRBD2 (5 bases). CDR3 length: 14 residues. The ends were cut back, 0 bases at V and 9 bases at J, with 12 bases in the middle. Written as DNA, the CDR3 is TGTGCCAGCAGTTTAGCGGGGAGCTCTCCTGAGCAGTTCTTC. Its protein is CASSLAGSSPEQFF.

The chain carries TRBV12-3 or TRBV12-4 and TRBJ1-1; TRBD1 aligns across 9 bases. The junction had 12 bases not matched to a gene; V was cut back by 8 bases and J by 8 bases. The CDR3 is 14 amino acids. The CDR3 spells CASLFGGTGNEAFF. The CDR3 DNA reads as TGTGCCAGCCTATTTGGGGGGACAGGGAACGAAGCTTTCTTT.

This clonotype was seen at least ten times. The chain joins TRBV28 to TRBJ1-5; 9 nucleotides match TRBD1. Germline V gene lookup returns CDR1 MDHEN and CDR2 SYDVKM. The CDR3 runs 16 residues. Trimming at V came to 4 bases and at J to 6 bases, leaving 10 bases not matched to a gene. The CDR3 protein is CASSSPRTGDGQPQHF. In nucleotides, the CDR3 is TGTGCCAGCAGTTCCCCACGGACAGGGGATGGTCAGCCCCAGCATTTT. The full variable domain, rest sourced from reference TRBV28 and TRBJ1-5, is DVKVTQSSRYLVKRTGEKVFLECVQDMDHENMFWYRQDPGLGLRLIYFSYDVKMKEKGDIPEGYSVSREKKERFSLILESASTNQTSMYLCASSSPRTGDGQPQHFGDGTRLSIL.

This clonotype was detected ten times or more. V gene TRBV19 combines with J gene TRBJ1-2; a possible D gene is TRBD1 (5 bases). Germline V gives CDR1 LNHDA, CDR2 SQIVND (reference sequence). The CDR3 loop spans 13 amino acids. The V end was cut by 9 bases, the J end by 8 bases, with 19 bases between. The CDR3 is CASSTGTKIGYTF. The CDR3 coding sequence is TGTGCCAGCTCAACCGGGACGAAAATAGGCTACACCTTC.

This clonotype has a handful of counts. The chain joins TRBV18 to TRBJ1-6; 9 bases fit TRBD1. This CDR3 contains 16 residues. V gave up 3 bases and J gave up 7 bases; unmatched junction bases: 7. Germline loops: CDR1 KGHSH, CDR2 LQKENI. CDR3 amino acids: CASSPRRDRENSPLHF. The CDR3 DNA is TGTGCCAGCTCACCGCGTCGGGACAGGGAAAATTCACCCCTCCACTTT.

This clonotype was seen ten or more times. This sequence joins TRBV28 and TRBJ2-1; perhaps TRBD1 as D (6 bases). The CDR3 totals 16 residues. V was trimmed by 8 bases and J by 3 bases, leaving 20 bases between them. CDR1 is MDHEN and CDR2 is SYDVKM in the germline V gene. CDR3 nucleotide sequence: TGTGCCAGCTTAGGCAGTTCAGGGGTCAGCTACAATGAGCAGTTCTTC. Encoded protein: CASLGSSGVSYNEQFF. The variable domain in full, completed from reference TRBV28 and TRBJ2-1, reads DVKVTQSSRYLVKRTGEKVFLECVQDMDHENMFWYRQDPGLGLRLIYFSYDVKMKEKGDIPEGYSVSREKKERFSLILESASTNQTSMYLCASLGSSGVSYNEQFFGPGTRLTVL.

This clonotype was recorded a few times. The chain employs TRBV9 and TRBJ1-2, with D possibly matching TRBD1 (6 bases). V was pared by 4 bases and J by 0 bases, with 10 bases between. The germline V gene encodes CDR1 SGDLS and CDR2 YYNGEE. This CDR3 spans 14 amino acids. The CDR3, as DNA: TGTGCCAGCAGCTCCACAGGGACTAACTATGGCTACACCTTC. Its translation is CASSSTGTNYGYTF.

This clonotype was picked up many times. V usage is TRBV20-1 and J usage is TRBJ2-1; D possibly uses TRBD1 or TRBD2 (6 bases each). Trimming left V 4 bases short and J 5 bases short, with 18 bases between. CDR3 length: 15 residues. Per the germline V gene, CDR1 is DFQATT and CDR2 is SNEGSKA (reference sequence). The CDR3 region is CSANAPGDNHNEQFF. CDR3 coding DNA: TGCAGTGCTAACGCTCCGGGGGACAACCACAATGAGCAGTTCTTC.

There are a few counts of this clonotype. This rearrangement joins TRBV27 to TRBJ2-1; 16 nucleotides align to TRBD2. Per germline, CDR1 MNHEY and CDR2 SMNVEV (reference sequence). The CDR3 totals 17 residues. After removal of 4 bases from V and 4 bases from J, the junction contained 4 bases not matched to a gene. In nucleotides, the CDR3 is TGTGCCAGCAGTTGGGGACTAGCGGGAGGGCCGTACAATGAGCAGTTCTTC. Protein: CASSWGLAGGPYNEQFF.

This clonotype has at least ten counts. The chain has TRBV20-1 and TRBJ2-5; D possibly corresponds to TRBD2 (5 bases). There are 13 residues in the CDR3. V was trimmed by 5 bases and J by 2 bases, leaving 12 bases between them. Looked up from germline, CDR1 is DFQATT and CDR2 is SNEGSKA (reference sequence). CDR3 sequence reads: CSADGRTQETQYF. The CDR3 nucleotides are TGCAGTGCTGACGGACGGACTCAAGAGACCCAGTACTTC.

This clonotype was counted only a few times. The CDR3: CSVEDRNTEAFF. The CDR3, as DNA: TGCAGCGTTGAGGACAGGAACACTGAAGCTTTCTTT. The V call is TRBV29-1, the J call TRBJ1-1; tentatively, D is TRBD1 (6 bases). This CDR3 comprises 12 residues. Germline V gives CDR1 SQVTM, CDR2 ANQGSEA. V dropped 3 bases and J dropped 1 base, with 6 bases sitting between them.

The rearrangement links TRBV12-5 to TRBJ2-3, with 7 bases aligning to TRBD2. V lost 2 bases and J lost 2; bases outside the gene matches: 4. Germline CDR1 is LGHNT and CDR2 is FRNRAP. This CDR3 contains 15 residues. In DNA form, the CDR3 reads TGTGCTAGTGGTTTGAGCGGGGCGCTCACAGATACGCAGTATTTT. This codes for CASGLSGALTDTQYF. Supplemented by reference TRBV12-5 and TRBJ2-3, the full variable domain reads DARVTQTPRHKVTEMGQEVTMRCQPILGHNTVFWYRQTMMQGLELLAYFRNRAPLDDSGMPKDRFSAEMPDATLATLKIQPSEPRDSAVYFCASGLSGALTDTQYFGPGTRLTVL.

This clonotype was seen ten or more times. CDR3 DNA: TGTGCCAGCAGCTTCAACAAGACAGGTTCCAGGTATCAGCCCCAGCATTTT. It translates to CASSFNKTGSRYQPQHF. This chain uses TRBV11-1 with TRBJ1-5, with D perhaps TRBD1 (6 bases). The CDR3 is 17 residues long. Germline V lookup: CDR1 SGHAT, CDR2 FQDESV (reference sequence). V lost 3 bases to trimming and J lost 5 bases, with 20 bases between them.

This clonotype was recorded a few times. This chain links TRBV13 with TRBJ1-6, with D possibly being TRBD1 (5 bases). The germline gives CDR1 PRHDT, CDR2 FYEKMQ (reference sequence). The CDR3 runs to 14 residues. Deletions cut 0 bases from V and 10 bases from J, with 10 bases between. Written as DNA, the CDR3 is TGTGCCAGCAGCTTAGGGGGGACGGAGTCACCCCTCCACTTT. It translates to CASSLGGTESPLHF.

As regards this clonotype: This may stem from a read error, because a much larger clone lies one nucleotide away. The genes are TRBV11-3 and TRBJ2-2; TRBD2 is a possible D gene (5 bases). CDR3 length equals 13 residues. Germline V gene data show CDR1 as SGHNT and CDR2 as YENEEA. The CDR3 DNA reads as TGTGCCAGCAGCTTCACTATAACCGGGGAGCCGTTTTTT. Residues: CASSFTITGEPFF.

This clonotype was counted ten times or more. This chain joins TRBV18 and TRBJ2-5; TRBD2 aligns across 10 bases. Unmatched junction bases numbered 0, after V lost 1 base and J lost 1 base. Per the germline V gene, CDR1 is KGHSH and CDR2 is LQKENI. The CDR3 has 15 amino acids. Here the CDR3 DNA reads TGTGCCAGCTCACCACTAGCGGGAGGCCAAGAGACCCAGTACTTC. This gives the protein CASSPLAGGQETQYF.